This entry lists 9 T cell receptor beta chains sequenced from one sample in a study of T cell clones after liver transplantation. Clones were read by immunoSEQ multiplex PCR, and TCRdb kept only the in-frame ones, dropping some. The sample yields some 9,500 clones, around 72% seen once. Sequencing was performed on CD8+ T cells from blood, taken at the approximately 15-month timepoint. These receptors came from a human patient who received a liver transplant. Certain T cells may be donor cells from the graft.

The CDR3 loop reads CASSAGRGRQEHTDTQYF. The CDR3 DNA reads TGTGCCAGCAGCGCGGGGAGGGGGCGTCAGGAGCACACAGATACGCAGTATTTT. The chain links TRBV6-4 to TRBJ2-3; D may match TRBD1 or TRBD2 (7 bases each). This CDR3 has 18 residues. Germline CDR1 MRHNA, CDR2 SNTAGT. V lost 6 bases and J 2 bases, leaving 24 bases between the germline ends.

On this clone: Within the sample, other DNA sequences also encode this same CDR3. The chain joins TRBV19 to TRBJ1-5; D perhaps matches TRBD1 (6 bases). Germline V CDR1 and CDR2: LNHDA, SQIVND (reference sequence). This CDR3 has 12 amino acids. V lost 6 bases and J lost 4, with 7 bases in between. The chain's CDR3 is CASRTGNQPQHF. CDR3 sequence (DNA): TGTGCCAGTAGGACAGGAAATCAGCCCCAGCATTTT. Together with reference TRBV19 and TRBJ1-5, the CDR3 gives the full variable domain: DGGITQSPKYLFRKEGQNVTLSCEQNLNHDAMYWYRQDPGQGLRLIYYSQIVNDFQKGDIAEGYSVSREKKESFPLTVTSAQKNPTAFYLCASRTGNQPQHFGDGTRLSIL.

This chain connects TRBV6-1 to TRBJ2-5; maybe TRBD1 (6 bases). V was trimmed by 4 bases and J by 2 bases, leaving 17 bases between them. CDR1 and CDR2 (germline): MNHNS, SASEGT. CDR3 size: 16 residues. CDR3 loop: CASSVRIYRVQETQYF. In nucleotides, the CDR3 is TGTGCCAGCAGTGTTAGGATCTACAGGGTTCAAGAGACCCAGTACTTC.

The chain joins TRBV13 to TRBJ2-1, with D perhaps being TRBD1 or TRBD2 (5 bases each). Germline CDR1 reads PRHDT; CDR2 reads FYEKMQ (reference sequence). This CDR3 comprises 12 residues. V lost 2 bases to trimming and J lost 9 bases, with 8 bases between them. CDR3 sequence: CASSLPGREQFF. CDR3 coding DNA: TGTGCCAGCAGCTTACCGGGGCGTGAGCAGTTCTTC.

A few counts support this clone. This chain connects TRBV28 to TRBJ1-6; 10 nucleotides line up with TRBD1. V trimming: 1 base; J trimming: 6 bases; junction bases outside the gene matches: 6. Germline lookup yields CDR1 MDHEN and CDR2 SYDVKM. This CDR3 spans 17 amino acids. CDR3 protein: CASSLFPGQGFNSPLHF. The DNA of the CDR3 is TGTGCCAGCAGTTTATTCCCGGGACAGGGGTTTAATTCACCCCTCCACTTT.

The chain joins TRBV7-8 to TRBJ2-7; D is perhaps TRBD2 (5 bases). V was clipped by 0 bases and J by 3 bases, with 9 bases between them. CDR3 length: 14 residues. Germline V lookup: CDR1 SGHVS, CDR2 FQNEAQ. The DNA for the CDR3 is TGTGCCAGCAGCTTAGCTGGACTTTACTACGAGCAGTACTTC. Translation: CASSLAGLYYEQYF.

V and J are TRBV6-5 and TRBJ1-1; a possible D gene is TRBD1 (6 bases). V was pared by 7 bases and J by 6 bases, with 12 bases between. Germline CDR1 is MNHEY and CDR2 is SVGAGI. The CDR3 is 12 residues long. CDR3 protein: CASTPGGSEAFF. The CDR3 coding sequence is TGTGCCAGCACACCGGGGGGCTCTGAAGCTTTCTTT.

This clone was seen a handful of times. Different DNA sequences within this sample yield the same CDR3. The chain uses TRBV7-9 and TRBJ2-1; D is perhaps TRBD2 (5 bases). The CDR3 is made up of 12 amino acids. V shed 4 bases and J shed 8 bases, with 9 bases lying between them. Germline V lookup: CDR1 SEHNR, CDR2 FQNEAQ (reference sequence). CDR3: CASSSDGDEQFF. The CDR3 region has the DNA TGTGCCAGCAGCTCTGACGGGGATGAGCAGTTCTTC.

Sample share makes this clone large (0.1 to 1%). The chain uses TRBV6-5 and TRBJ2-1, with TRBD2 matching 10 bases. Unmatched junction bases numbered 8, after V lost 1 base and J lost 8 bases. Germline values: CDR1 MNHEY, CDR2 SVGAGI. The CDR3 is 16 amino acids. CDR3 region: CASSYYPSGSFDEQFF. CDR3 DNA: TGTGCCAGCAGTTACTACCCTAGCGGGAGTTTCGATGAGCAGTTCTTC.